This TCR beta chain appears in the sequencing data of a study of vaccination effects on CD4 cells after COVID-19. The sample holds one count of this clone. Its antigen is not known. An approximately ten-day culture period preceded the isolation of CD4+ T cells. Participants completed two doses of the BNT162b2 or mRNA-1273 vaccine. Sequencing was performed with immunoSEQ multiplex PCR; in TCRdb, only in-frame clones are kept and a portion is missing. Among about 45,000 clones listed, 60% to 75% were seen once. This CDR3 region has 14 residues. Per the germline V gene, CDR1 is MNHEY and CDR2 is SVGAGI. V dropped 2 bases and J dropped 2 bases, with 9 bases sitting between them.

The input for sequencing was CD4+ T cells from PBMCs cultured without peptide, taken after COVID-19 vaccination. The sequence was obtained from a human donor who received a COVID-19 vaccine. The V gene is TRBV6-5, the J gene TRBJ1-1; D is unclear. CDR3 nucleotides: TGTGCCAGCAGTTACGTGCGGGGAAACACTGAAGCTTTCTTT. It codes for CASSYVRGNTEAFF.